The text below deals with one T cell receptor (beta chain). Its target is unknown. The sample comes from a study of blood T cells in healthy people across ages. General study points: Greater diversity and more naive CD4+ cells were seen in long-lived donors than in aged donors. While age rose, TCR beta diversity per million T cells dropped in a roughly linear way.

For the second PCR, which ran for 7 to 11 cycles, a sample-barcoded 5' primer and a J-beta primer mix were used. Every cDNA molecule bore a tag from a template-switch adaptor containing 12 random nucleotides. There were at least 3 million CDR3-containing paired-end reads obtained from each sample. TCRdb fed the 5' RACE reads into MiXCR, producing one record per CDR3 protein. The repertoire holds 2 million or so distinct CDR3 sequences, with roughly 50% as singletons. The sample was blood. The TCR comes from a woman aged 40 to 50 in good health.

The CDR3 coding sequence is TGTGCCAGCAGCGTACGTGAGAGCTCCTACAATGAGCAGTTCTTC. The encoded protein is CASSVRESSYNEQFF. The V gene is TRBV4-2, the J gene TRBJ2-1; no reliable D call. Per germline, CDR1 LGHNA and CDR2 YNFKEQ. The CDR3 has 15 residues. V lost 5 bases to trimming and J lost 0 bases, with 11 bases between them.